This T cell receptor (beta chain) was identified during a study of cytomegalovirus exposure and HLA in healthy donors (dated by TCRdb to about 2017). Background for the entire study: According to a later analysis, the 120 or so validation repertoires were produced on the same platform as the 666 repertoires of the first cohort. The study aimed to test whether signatures of past pathogen exposure could be identified by cataloging public T cell receptors. Along with the approximately 620-subject first cohort, a separate validation cohort of 120 different subjects was used. To predict cytomegalovirus infection status, the study combined high-throughput TCR immunosequencing, statistical association of individual TCRs with disease status, and machine learning.

The full study reports these points: In a later analysis, TCRs clustered in the first cohort were found to also tend to co-occur in the 120 or so validation repertoires, with 90% to 95% of cluster scores above 0. Most TCR sequences were observed very rarely across donors, whereas some public TCRs were present in many individuals. In vitro tests confirmed that a few of the cytomegalovirus-associated TCR beta chains recognize cytomegalovirus antigens. The classifier was reported to diagnose cytomegalovirus status with high specificity and sensitivity in both the original cohort and the validation cohort. All 120 or so repertoires were used to score co-occurrence in the validation cohort in a later analysis, because that analysis had no HLA typing for the cohort. In the study, around 160 TCR beta chains were listed as associated with cytomegalovirus. The authors suggested that the approach could potentially be extended to other disease states and immunological phenotypes.

The donors belonged to the validation cohort of over a hundred subjects, which was separate from the roughly 700-subject first cohort. Worth noting for this clone: The antigen it recognizes is unknown. Base-call qualities are not available, and no considerably larger clone is one nucleotide away.

The library relied on the immunoSEQ multiplex PCR assay. Regarding the original processing steps: A statistical classification framework was developed to diagnose cytomegalovirus status using the catalog of TCR beta chain sequences. TCRdb mirrors the immuneACCESS table, restricted to in-frame sequences. Some clones are absent from its copies; in checked studies, under half trace to an unresolved V gene, and the reason for the others is unknown. The V and J calls and clone size were taken over from that table, and D and trimming were inferred from the DNA. The sample data list about 130,000 clones, and around 94% of these were observed just once. 1% to 1.5% of the sample comes from the top ten. The germline V gene (reference sequence) provides CDR1 LNHDA and CDR2 SQIVND. V lost 6 bases and J lost 6 bases; the stretch between them is 14 bases long. Including the terminal cysteine and phenylalanine, the CDR3 comprises 13 residues. Only the CDR3 part of the read is kept: 39 bases, read in frame from the first base.

This TCR was sampled from a woman aged 18 to 35 in good health and CMV-seronegative. The sequence is built from TRBV19 and TRBJ1-2, with a weak D call of TRBD1 (6 bases match). Material for sequencing was PBMCs. The nucleotide sequence is given as TGTGCCAGTAGCCCTTCAGGGGTGGATGGCTACACCTTC. This codes for CASSPSGVDGYTF.